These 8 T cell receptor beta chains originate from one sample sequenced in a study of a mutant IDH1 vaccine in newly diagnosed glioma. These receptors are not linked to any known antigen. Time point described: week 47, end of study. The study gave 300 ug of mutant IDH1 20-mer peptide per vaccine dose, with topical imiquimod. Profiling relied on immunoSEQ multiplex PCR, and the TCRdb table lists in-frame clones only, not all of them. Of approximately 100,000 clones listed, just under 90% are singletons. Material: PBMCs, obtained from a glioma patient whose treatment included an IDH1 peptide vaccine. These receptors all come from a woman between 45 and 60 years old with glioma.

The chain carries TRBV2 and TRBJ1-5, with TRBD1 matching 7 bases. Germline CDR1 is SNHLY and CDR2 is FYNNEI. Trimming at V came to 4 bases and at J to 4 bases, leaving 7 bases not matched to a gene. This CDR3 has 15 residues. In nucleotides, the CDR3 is TGTGCCAGCAGTGGAGCAGGGGGGAGGAATCAGCCCCAGCATTTT. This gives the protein CASSGAGGRNQPQHF.

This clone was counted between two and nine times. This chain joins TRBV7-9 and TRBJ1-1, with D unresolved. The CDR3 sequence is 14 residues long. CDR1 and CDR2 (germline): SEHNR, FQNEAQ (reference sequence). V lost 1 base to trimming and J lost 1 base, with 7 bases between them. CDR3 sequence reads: CASSLVQGNTEAFF. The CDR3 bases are TGTGCCAGCAGCTTAGTGCAAGGGAACACTGAAGCTTTCTTT.

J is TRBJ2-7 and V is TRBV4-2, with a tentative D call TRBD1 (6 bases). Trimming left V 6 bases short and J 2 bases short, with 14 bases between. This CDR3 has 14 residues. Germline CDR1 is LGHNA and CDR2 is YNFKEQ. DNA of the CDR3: TGTGCCAGCAGGAAAGACAGGCTTACCTACGAGCAGTACTTC. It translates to CASRKDRLTYEQYF.

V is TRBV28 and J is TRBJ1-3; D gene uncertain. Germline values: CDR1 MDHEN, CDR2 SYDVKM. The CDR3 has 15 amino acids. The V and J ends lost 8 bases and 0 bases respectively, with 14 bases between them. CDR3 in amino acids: CASSPGSLSGNTIYF. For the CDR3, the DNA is TGTGCCAGCTCCCCGGGGAGTCTCTCTGGAAACACCATATATTTT. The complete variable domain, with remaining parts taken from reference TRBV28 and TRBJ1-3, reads DVKVTQSSRYLVKRTGEKVFLECVQDMDHENMFWYRQDPGLGLRLIYFSYDVKMKEKGDIPEGYSVSREKKERFSLILESASTNQTSMYLCASSPGSLSGNTIYFGEGSWLTVV.

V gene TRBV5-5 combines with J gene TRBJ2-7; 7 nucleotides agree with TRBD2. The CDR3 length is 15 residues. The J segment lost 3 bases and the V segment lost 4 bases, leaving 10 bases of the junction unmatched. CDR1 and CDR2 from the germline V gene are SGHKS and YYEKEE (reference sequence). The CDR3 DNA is TGTGCCAGCAGCCATGGAGTGGCTAGCGGCTACGAGCAGTACTTC. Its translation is CASSHGVASGYEQYF.

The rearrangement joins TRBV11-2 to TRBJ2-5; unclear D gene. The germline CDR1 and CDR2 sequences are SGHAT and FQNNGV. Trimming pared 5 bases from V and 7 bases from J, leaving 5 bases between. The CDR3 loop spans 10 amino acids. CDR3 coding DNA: TGTGCCAGCAGCGCGAGGACCCAGTACTTC. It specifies CASSARTQYF.

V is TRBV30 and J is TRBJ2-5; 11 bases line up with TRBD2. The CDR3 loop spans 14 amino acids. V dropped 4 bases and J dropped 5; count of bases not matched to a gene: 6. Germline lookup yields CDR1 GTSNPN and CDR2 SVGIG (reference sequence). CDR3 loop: CAWNSGRAWETQYF. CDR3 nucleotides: TGTGCCTGGAATAGCGGGAGGGCCTGGGAGACCCAGTACTTC.

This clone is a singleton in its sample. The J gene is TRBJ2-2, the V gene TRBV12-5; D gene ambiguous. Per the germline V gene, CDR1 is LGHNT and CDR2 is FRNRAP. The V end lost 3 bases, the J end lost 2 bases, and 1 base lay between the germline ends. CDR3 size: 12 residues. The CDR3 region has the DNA TGTGCTAGTGGTTTTAACACCGGGGAGCTGTTTTTT. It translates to CASGFNTGELFF.